Sequencing of this T cell receptor beta chain was carried out in a study of blood T cells in healthy people across ages. Overall study context: For every two T cells, template switching captured about one barcoded beta molecule.

The J segment lost 2 bases and the V segment lost 8 bases, leaving 12 bases of the junction unmatched. Looked up from germline, CDR1 is MNHEY and CDR2 is SVGEGT. This CDR3 has 16 amino acids. Whole-study results and caveats: Diversity estimated from one million T cells was considered an underestimate.

On this clonotype itself: As yet, its antigen is unknown.

Sample-barcoded 5' priming and a J-beta primer mix drove a second PCR of about 6 to 12 cycles. The yield of each sample was at least 2.5 million CDR3-containing paired-end reads. Using its own MiXCR run on the 5' RACE reads, TCRdb lists one record per CDR3 protein. The data contain 550,000 to 800,000 distinct CDR3 sequences, around 20% of them singletons. The TCR sequence derives from a man between 65 and 85 years old in good health. The rearrangement links TRBV6-2 or TRBV6-3 to TRBJ2-3; TRBD1 agrees at 8 bases. Input material: blood. CDR3 region: CASRPLRDRYTDTQYF. The CDR3 coding sequence is TGTGCCAGCCGACCTCTCCGGGACAGGTACACAGATACGCAGTATTTT.